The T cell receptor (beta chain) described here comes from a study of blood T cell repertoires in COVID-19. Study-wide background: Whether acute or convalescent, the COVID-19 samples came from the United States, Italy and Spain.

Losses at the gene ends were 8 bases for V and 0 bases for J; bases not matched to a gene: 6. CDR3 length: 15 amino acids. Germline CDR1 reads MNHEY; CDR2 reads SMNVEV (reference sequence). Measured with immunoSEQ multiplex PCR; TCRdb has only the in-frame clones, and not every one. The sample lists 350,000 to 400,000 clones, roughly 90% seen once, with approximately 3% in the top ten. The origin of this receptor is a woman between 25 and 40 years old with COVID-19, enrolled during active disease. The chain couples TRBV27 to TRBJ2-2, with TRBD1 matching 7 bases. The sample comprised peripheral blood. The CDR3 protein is CASGSGTANTGELFF. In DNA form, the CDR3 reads TGTGCCAGCGGGTCCGGGACAGCGAACACCGGGGAGCTGTTTTTT.